This T cell receptor beta chain was sequenced in a study of cytomegalovirus exposure and HLA in healthy donors. Of note for this clone: Its target is unknown.

Study results and limitations: In vitro experiments confirmed that three CMV-associated chains were specific for CMV antigens.

The PCR contained 60 Vbeta and 13 Jbeta primers. Repertoires were generated with immunoSEQ multiplex PCR, while TCRdb's copy carries only in-frame clones and drops some. The repertoire consists of roughly 120,000 clones, with approximately 80% occurring once and the leading ten covering 1.5% to 2%. CDR3 length: 18 residues. Trimming at V came to 1 base and at J to 7 bases, leaving 11 bases not matched to a gene. Germline V gene lookup returns CDR1 SGHTA and CDR2 FQGNSA. The chain combines TRBV7-2 with TRBJ2-2, with 11 bases lining up with TRBD2. What was sequenced was PBMCs. The TCR originated in a man aged 35 to 55 in good health and CMV-seronegative. Here the CDR3 reads CASSLVVLAGVIGGELFF. The CDR3 coding sequence is TGTGCCAGCAGCTTAGTAGTACTAGCGGGAGTGATCGGCGGGGAGCTGTTTTTT.